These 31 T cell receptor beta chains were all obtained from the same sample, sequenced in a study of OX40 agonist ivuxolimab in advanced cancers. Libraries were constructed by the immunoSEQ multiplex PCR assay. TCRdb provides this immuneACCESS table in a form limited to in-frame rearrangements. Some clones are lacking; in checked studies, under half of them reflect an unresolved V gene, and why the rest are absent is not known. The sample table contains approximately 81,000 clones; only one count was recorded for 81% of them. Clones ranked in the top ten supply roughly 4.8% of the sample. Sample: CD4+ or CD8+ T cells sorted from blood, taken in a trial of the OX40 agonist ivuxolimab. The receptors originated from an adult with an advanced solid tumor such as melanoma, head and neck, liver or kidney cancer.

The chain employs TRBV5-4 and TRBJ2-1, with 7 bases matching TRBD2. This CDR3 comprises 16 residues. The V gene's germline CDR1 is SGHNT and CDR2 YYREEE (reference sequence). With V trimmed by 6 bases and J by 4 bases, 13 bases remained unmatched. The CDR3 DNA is TGTGCCAGCAACATGGGCGGGGGAGGGCCATACAATGAGCAGTTCTTC. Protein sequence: CASNMGGGGPYNEQFF.

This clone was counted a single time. The CDR3 is CSVADRGENTF. CDR3 DNA sequence: TGCAGCGTTGCCGACAGGGGCGAAAACACCTTC. The gene calls are TRBV29-1 and TRBJ1-2; 8 nucleotides agree with TRBD1. CDR1 is SQVTM, CDR2 ANQGSEA, per germline. The length of the CDR3 is 11 residues. Trimming took 4 bases from V and 12 from J; bases not matched to a gene: 7. Supplemented by reference TRBV29-1 and TRBJ1-2, the full variable domain reads SAVISQKPSRDICQRGTSLTIQCQVDSQVTMMFWYRQQPGQSLTLIATANQGSEATYESGFVIDKFPISRPNLTFSTLTVSNMSPEDSSIYLCSVADRGENTFGSGTRLTVV.

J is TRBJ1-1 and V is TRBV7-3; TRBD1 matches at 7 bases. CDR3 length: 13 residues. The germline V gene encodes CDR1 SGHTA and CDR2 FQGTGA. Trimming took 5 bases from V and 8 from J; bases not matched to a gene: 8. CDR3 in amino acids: CASSPRQGDEAFF. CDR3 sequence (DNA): TGTGCCAGCAGCCCGCGACAGGGTGACGAAGCTTTCTTT. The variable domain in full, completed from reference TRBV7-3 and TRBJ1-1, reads GAGVSQTPSNKVTEKGKYVELRCDPISGHTALYWYRQSLGQGPEFLIYFQGTGAADDSGLPNDRFFAVRPEGSVSTLKIQRTERGDSAVYLCASSPRQGDEAFFGQGTRLTVV.

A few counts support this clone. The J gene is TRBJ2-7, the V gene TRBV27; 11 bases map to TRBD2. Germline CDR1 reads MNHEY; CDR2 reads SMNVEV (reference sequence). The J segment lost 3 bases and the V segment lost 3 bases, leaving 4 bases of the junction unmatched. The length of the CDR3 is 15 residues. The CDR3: CASSLGTSGLYEQYF. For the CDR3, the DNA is TGTGCCAGCAGTTTGGGGACTAGCGGACTCTACGAGCAGTACTTC.

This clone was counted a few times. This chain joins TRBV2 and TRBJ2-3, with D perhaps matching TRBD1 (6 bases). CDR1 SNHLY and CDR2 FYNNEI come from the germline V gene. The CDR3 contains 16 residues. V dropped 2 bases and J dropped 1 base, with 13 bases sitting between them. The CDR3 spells CASSEQGGMGTDTQYF. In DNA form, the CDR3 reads TGTGCCAGCAGTGAACAAGGGGGAATGGGCACAGATACGCAGTATTTT.

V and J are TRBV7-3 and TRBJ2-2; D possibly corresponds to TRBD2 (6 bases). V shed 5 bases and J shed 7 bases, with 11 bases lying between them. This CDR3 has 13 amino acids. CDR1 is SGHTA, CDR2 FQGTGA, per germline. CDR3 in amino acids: CASSRGGDGELFF. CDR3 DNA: TGTGCCAGCAGCCGGGGCGGGGACGGGGAGCTGTTTTTT. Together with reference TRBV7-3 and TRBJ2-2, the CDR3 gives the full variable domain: GAGVSQTPSNKVTEKGKYVELRCDPISGHTALYWYRQSLGQGPEFLIYFQGTGAADDSGLPNDRFFAVRPEGSVSTLKIQRTERGDSAVYLCASSRGGDGELFFGEGSRLTVL.

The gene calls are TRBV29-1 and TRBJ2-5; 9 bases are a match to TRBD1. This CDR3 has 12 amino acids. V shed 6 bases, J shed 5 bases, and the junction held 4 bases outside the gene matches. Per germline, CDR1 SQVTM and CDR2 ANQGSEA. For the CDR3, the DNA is TGCAGCGTCGCCGGGACAGGGGAGACCCAGTACTTC. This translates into CSVAGTGETQYF.

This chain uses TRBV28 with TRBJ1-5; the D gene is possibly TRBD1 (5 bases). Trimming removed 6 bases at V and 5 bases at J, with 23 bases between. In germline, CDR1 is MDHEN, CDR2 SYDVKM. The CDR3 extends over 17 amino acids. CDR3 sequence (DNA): TGTGCCAGCAGCCCCACCCGACAGCTTCTCGGTTATCAGCCCCAGCATTTT. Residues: CASSPTRQLLGYQPQHF.

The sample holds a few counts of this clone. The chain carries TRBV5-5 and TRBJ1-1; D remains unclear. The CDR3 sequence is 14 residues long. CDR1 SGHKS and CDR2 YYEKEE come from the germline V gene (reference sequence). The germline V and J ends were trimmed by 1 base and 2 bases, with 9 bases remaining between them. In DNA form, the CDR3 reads TGTGCCAGCAGCTTGTTACACACCAACACTGAAGCTTTCTTT. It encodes CASSLLHTNTEAFF.

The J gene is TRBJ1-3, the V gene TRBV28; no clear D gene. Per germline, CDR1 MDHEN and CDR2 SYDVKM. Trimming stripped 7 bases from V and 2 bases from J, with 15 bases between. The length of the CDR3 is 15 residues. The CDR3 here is CASTPQHLAGNTIYF. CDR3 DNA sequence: TGTGCCAGCACACCCCAACACCTGGCTGGAAACACCATATATTTT.

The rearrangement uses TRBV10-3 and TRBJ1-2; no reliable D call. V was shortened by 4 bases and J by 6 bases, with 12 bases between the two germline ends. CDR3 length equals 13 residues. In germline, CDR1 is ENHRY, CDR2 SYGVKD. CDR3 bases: TGTGCCATCAGTGCCTTAGACGGACATGGCTACACCTTC. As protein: CAISALDGHGYTF.

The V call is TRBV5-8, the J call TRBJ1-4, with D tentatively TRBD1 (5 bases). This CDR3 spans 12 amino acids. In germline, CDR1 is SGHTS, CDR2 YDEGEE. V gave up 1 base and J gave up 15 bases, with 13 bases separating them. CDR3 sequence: CASSLQDNWVFF. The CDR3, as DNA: TGTGCCAGCAGCTTGCAGGACAATTGGGTGTTTTTT. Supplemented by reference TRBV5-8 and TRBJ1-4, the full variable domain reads EAGVTQSPTHLIKTRGQQATLRCSPISGHTSVYWYQQALGLGLQFLLWYDEGEERNRGNFPPRFSGRQFPNYSSELNVNALELEDSALYLCASSLQDNWVFFGSGTQLSVL.

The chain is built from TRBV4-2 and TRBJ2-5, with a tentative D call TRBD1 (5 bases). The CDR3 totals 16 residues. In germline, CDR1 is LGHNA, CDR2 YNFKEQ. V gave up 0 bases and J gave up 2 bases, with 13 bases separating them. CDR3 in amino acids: CASSQDLWGRQETQYF. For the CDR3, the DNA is TGTGCCAGCAGCCAAGATCTTTGGGGCAGACAAGAGACCCAGTACTTC.

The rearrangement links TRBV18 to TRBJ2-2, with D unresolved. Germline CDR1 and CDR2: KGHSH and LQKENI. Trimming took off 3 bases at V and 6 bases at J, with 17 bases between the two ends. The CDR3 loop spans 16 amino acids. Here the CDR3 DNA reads TGTGCCAGCTCACCGTCGGGCAGCAGGCAGGCCGGGGAGCTGTTTTTT. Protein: CASSPSGSRQAGELFF.

CDR3 in DNA: TGTGCCAGCTCTTACTCCCCCAGGGGCGAGCAGTACTTC. Its translation: CASSYSPRGEQYF. The J gene is TRBJ2-7, the V gene TRBV28, with D perhaps TRBD1 (6 bases). V was pared by 8 bases and J by 6 bases, with 17 bases between. The CDR3 contains 13 residues. Per germline, CDR1 MDHEN and CDR2 SYDVKM.

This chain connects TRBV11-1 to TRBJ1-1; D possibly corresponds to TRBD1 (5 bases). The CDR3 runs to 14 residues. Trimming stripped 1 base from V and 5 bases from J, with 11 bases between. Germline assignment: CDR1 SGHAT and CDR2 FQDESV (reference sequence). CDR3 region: CASSLVAGRTEAFF. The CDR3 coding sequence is TGTGCCAGCAGCTTAGTGGCAGGGAGGACTGAAGCTTTCTTT. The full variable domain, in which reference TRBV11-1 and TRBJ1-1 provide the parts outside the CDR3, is EAEVAQSPRYKITEKSQAVAFWCDPISGHATLYWYRQILGQGPELLVQFQDESVVDDSQLPKDRFSAERLKGVDSTLKIQPAELGDSAMYLCASSLVAGRTEAFFGQGTRLTVV.

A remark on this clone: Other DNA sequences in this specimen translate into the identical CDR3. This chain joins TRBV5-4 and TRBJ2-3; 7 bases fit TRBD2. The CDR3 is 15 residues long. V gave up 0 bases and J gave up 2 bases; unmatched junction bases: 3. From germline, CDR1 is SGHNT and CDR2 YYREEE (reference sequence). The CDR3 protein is CASSLGGGITDTQYF. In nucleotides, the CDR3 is TGTGCCAGCAGCTTGGGGGGGGGAATCACAGATACGCAGTATTTT.

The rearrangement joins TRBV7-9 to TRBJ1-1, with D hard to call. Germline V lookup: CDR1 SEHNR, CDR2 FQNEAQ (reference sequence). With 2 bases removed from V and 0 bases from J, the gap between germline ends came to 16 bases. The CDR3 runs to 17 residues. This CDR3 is CASSLMQMGVLNTEAFF. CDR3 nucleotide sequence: TGTGCCAGCAGCTTAATGCAGATGGGTGTCCTGAACACTGAAGCTTTCTTT.

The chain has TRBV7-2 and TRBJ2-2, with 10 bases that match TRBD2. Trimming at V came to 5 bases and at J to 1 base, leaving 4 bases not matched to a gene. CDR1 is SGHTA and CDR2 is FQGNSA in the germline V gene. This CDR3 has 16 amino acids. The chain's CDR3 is CASSPRLAGNTGELFF. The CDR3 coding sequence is TGTGCCAGCAGCCCCCGACTAGCGGGGAACACCGGGGAGCTGTTTTTT.

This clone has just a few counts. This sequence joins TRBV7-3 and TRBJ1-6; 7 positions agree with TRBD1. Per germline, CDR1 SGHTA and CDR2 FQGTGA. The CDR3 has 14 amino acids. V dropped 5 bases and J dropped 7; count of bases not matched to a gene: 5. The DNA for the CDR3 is TGTGCCAGCAGCACCGGGACAGCCAATTCACCCCTCCACTTT. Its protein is CASSTGTANSPLHF.

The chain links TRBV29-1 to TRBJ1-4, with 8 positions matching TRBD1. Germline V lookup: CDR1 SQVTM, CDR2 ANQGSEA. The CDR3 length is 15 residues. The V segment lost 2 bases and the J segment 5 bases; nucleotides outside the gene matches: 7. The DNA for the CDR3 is TGCAGCGTTGAATTCGGATGGACAGGGAATGAAAAACTGTTTTTT. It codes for CSVEFGWTGNEKLFF.

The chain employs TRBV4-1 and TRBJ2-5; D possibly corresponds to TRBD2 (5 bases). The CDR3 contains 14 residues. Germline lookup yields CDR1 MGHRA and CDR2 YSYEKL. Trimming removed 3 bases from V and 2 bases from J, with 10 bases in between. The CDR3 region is CASSQNRRQETQYF. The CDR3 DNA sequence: TGCGCCAGCAGCCAGAATAGGAGGCAAGAGACCCAGTACTTC.

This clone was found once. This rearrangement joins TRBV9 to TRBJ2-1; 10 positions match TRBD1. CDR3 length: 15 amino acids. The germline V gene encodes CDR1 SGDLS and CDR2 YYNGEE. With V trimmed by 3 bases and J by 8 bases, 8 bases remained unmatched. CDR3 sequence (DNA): TGTGCCAGCAGCGGCGGACAGGGGGTTGTTTATGAGCAGTTCTTC. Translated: CASSGGQGVVYEQFF.

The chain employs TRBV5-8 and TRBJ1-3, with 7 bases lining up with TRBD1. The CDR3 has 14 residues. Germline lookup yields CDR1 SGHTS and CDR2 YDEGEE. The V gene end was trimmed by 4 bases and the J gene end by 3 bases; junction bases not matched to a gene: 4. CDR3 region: CASSGGQLGNTIYF. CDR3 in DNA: TGTGCCAGCAGCGGGGGACAGCTTGGAAACACCATATATTTT.

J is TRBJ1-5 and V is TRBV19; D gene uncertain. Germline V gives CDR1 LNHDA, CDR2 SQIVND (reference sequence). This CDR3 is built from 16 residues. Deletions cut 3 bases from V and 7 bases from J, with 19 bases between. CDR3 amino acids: CASSIGGNEGWQPQHF. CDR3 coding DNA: TGTGCCAGTAGTATTGGAGGGAACGAGGGTTGGCAGCCCCAGCATTTT.

CDR3 nucleotide sequence: TGCGCCAGCAGCTTAACCTTACAGGGAGGCGAGACCCAGTACTTC. Protein: CASSLTLQGGETQYF. This rearrangement joins TRBV5-1 to TRBJ2-5; D may match TRBD1 or TRBD2 (6 bases each). V lost 2 bases and J 5 bases, leaving 16 bases between the germline ends. This CDR3 contains 15 residues. The germline CDR1 and CDR2 sequences are SGHRS and YFSETQ.

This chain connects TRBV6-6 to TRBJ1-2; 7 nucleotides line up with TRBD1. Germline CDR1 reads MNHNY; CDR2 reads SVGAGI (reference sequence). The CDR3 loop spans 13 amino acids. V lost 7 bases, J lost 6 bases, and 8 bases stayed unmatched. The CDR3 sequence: CASTTDRENGYTF. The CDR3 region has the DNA TGTGCCAGCACCACCGACAGGGAAAATGGCTACACCTTC.

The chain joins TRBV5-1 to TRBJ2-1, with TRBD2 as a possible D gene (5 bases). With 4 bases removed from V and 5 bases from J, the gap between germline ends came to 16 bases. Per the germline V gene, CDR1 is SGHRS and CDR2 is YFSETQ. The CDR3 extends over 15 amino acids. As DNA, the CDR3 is TGCGCCAGCAGCCGCCTCGGGATTTCCGACAATGAGCAGTTCTTC. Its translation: CASSRLGISDNEQFF.

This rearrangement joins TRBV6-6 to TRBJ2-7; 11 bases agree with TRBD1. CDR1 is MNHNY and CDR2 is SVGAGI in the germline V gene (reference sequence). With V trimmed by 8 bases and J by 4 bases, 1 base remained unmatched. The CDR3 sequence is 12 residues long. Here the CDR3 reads CASRDRGYEQYF. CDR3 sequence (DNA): TGTGCCAGCCGGGACAGGGGGTACGAGCAGTACTTC.

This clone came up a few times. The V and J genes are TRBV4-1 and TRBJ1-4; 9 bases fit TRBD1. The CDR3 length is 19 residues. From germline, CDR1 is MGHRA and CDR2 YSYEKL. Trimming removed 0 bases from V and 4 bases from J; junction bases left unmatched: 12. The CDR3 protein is CASSQDRDRDQFFNEKLFF. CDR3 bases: TGCGCCAGCAGCCAAGATCGGGACAGGGACCAGTTCTTTAATGAAAAACTGTTTTTT.

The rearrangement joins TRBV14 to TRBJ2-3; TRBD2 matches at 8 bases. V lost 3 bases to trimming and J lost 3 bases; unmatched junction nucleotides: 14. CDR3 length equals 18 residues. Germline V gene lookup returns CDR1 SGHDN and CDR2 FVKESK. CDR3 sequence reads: CASSHDLSGRGRTDTQYF. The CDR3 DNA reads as TGTGCCAGCAGCCATGATTTGAGCGGGAGAGGGAGGACAGATACGCAGTATTTT.